Here is one T cell receptor beta chain with its context. Time point specified: patch test 3, about 24 weeks after DPC sensitization. The treatment denotes: therapeutic diphenylcyclopropenone sensitization with weekly scalp DPC. In the authors' workflow: Counting gave a median of roughly 97,000 TCRs per sample, with values ranging from roughly 23,224 to 700,000. TCRdb re-called the RACE reads with MiXCR, one entry per CDR3 protein. The V and J calls were not made by the authors but by TCRdb's processing. Here the sample spans 70,000 to 90,000 distinct CDR3 sequences, 11% being singletons. These data belong to a study of human T cells and chemical hapten exposure. The CDR3 runs to 14 residues. With 10 bases removed from V and 4 bases from J, the gap between germline ends came to 17 bases. CDR1 and CDR2 from the germline V gene are MDHEN and SYDVKM.

This receptor was obtained from a woman aged 45-60 years with alopecia areata. Some clones in this sample may be carry-over from other donors' samples. Sequencing was performed on whole blood, taken in connection with sensitization to the hapten diphenylcyclopropenone (DPC). The rearrangement joins TRBV28 to TRBJ2-1, with D possibly matching TRBD2 (5 bases). The CDR3 region has the DNA TGTGCCACCTCCGGAGGCGGGCGGTACAATGAGCAGTTCTTC. Translated: CATSGGGRYNEQFF.